Below, 11 T cell receptor beta chains from the same sample are listed, as sequenced in a study of T cells after yellow fever vaccination. TCRdb re-analysed the 5' RACE reads in MiXCR, keeping a single row per CDR3 protein. The profile shows some 300,000 distinct CDR3 sequences, under 9% of them singletons. This specimen was CD4+ T cells sorted from PBMCs, taken 5 days after the yellow fever booster vaccination. The receptors shown here come from a man aged 18-30 years who received the YFV17D yellow fever vaccine.

The gene calls are TRBV5-1 and TRBJ1-1; TRBD1 is a possible D gene (5 bases). Germline V gene data show CDR1 as SGHRS and CDR2 as YFSETQ. The CDR3 has 15 amino acids. Trimming pared 5 bases from V and 2 bases from J, leaving 16 bases between. CDR3 in amino acids: CASSPIGQGNTEAFF. The DNA for the CDR3 is TGCGCCAGCAGTCCTATCGGGCAGGGCAACACTGAAGCTTTCTTT.

In its sample, this clonotype was seen a few times. This sequence joins TRBV18 and TRBJ2-6; D is possibly TRBD1 (6 bases). Germline V gene data show CDR1 as KGHSH and CDR2 as LQKENI. The CDR3 loop spans 17 amino acids. The V end was cut by 1 base, the J end by 4 bases, with 14 bases between. The CDR3 coding sequence is TGTGCCAGCTCACCACTTCCCCAGGGGCCCGGGGCCAACGTCCTGACTTTC. This translates into CASSPLPQGPGANVLTF.

This clonotype was recorded a few times. The chain combines TRBV7-2 with TRBJ1-1; D ambiguous. This CDR3 has 14 amino acids. Germline CDR1 is SGHTA and CDR2 is FQGNSA. Trimming stripped 4 bases from V and 2 bases from J, with 11 bases between. The CDR3 is CASSWRALNTEAFF. The CDR3 nucleotides are TGTGCCAGCAGCTGGAGGGCTCTTAACACTGAAGCTTTCTTT. Looking up the rest from reference TRBV7-2 and TRBJ1-1 gives the full variable domain: GAGVSQSPSNKVTEKGKDVELRCDPISGHTALYWYRQSLGQGLEFLIYFQGNSAPDKSGLPSDRFSAERTGGSVSTLTIQRTQQEDSAVYLCASSWRALNTEAFFGQGTRLTVV.

Concerning this clonotype itself: The junction does not match germline at one end; this may be a read error. The chain joins TRBV3-1 to TRBJ1-6; D not certain. The CDR3 runs to 15 residues. CDR1 is LGHDT, CDR2 YNNKEL, per germline (reference sequence). This CDR3 reads CASSSHTDFSSTLHF. The CDR3 DNA follows: TGTGCCAGCAGCTCCCATACGGACTTCTCTTCAACCCTCCACTTT.

A few counts support this clonotype. V usage is TRBV5-1 and J usage is TRBJ2-3, with a possible D match to TRBD2 (5 bases). V dropped 0 bases and J dropped 6 bases, with 11 bases sitting between them. This CDR3 is built from 14 residues. Germline lookup yields CDR1 SGHRS and CDR2 YFSETQ. CDR3 sequence: CASSLAVGVDTQYF. The CDR3 DNA reads TGCGCCAGCAGCTTGGCCGTCGGGGTGGATACGCAGTATTTT.

This clonotype was observed many times. The J gene is TRBJ1-6, the V gene TRBV4-1; D is ambiguous. The CDR3 extends over 16 amino acids. Germline-derived CDR1 and CDR2 are MGHRA and YSYEKL. Trimming took 0 bases from V and 10 from J, leaving 16 bases between them. The CDR3 protein is CASSQDRIGWNSPLHF. The CDR3 nucleotides are TGCGCCAGCAGCCAAGACAGGATCGGATGGAACTCACCCCTCCACTTT.

The CDR3 sequence is CASSRTSGAPTDTQYF. DNA for the CDR3: TGTGCCAGCAGTAGGACTAGCGGGGCGCCCACAGATACGCAGTATTTT. The chain is built from TRBV12-3 or TRBV12-4 and TRBJ2-3; 12 bases align to TRBD2. V shed 5 bases and J 2 bases; nucleotides not matched to a gene: 5. This CDR3 comprises 16 residues.

In this sample, this clonotype turned up many times. DNA of the CDR3: TGTGCCACCAGCGAGTCTGAATGGCTGACCCAGCATTTT. The encoded protein is CATSESEWLTQHF. The gene calls are TRBV15 and TRBJ1-5; no clear D gene. Trimming took off 5 bases at V and 11 bases at J, with 16 bases between the two ends. The CDR3 extends over 13 amino acids. The germline gives CDR1 LNHNV, CDR2 YYDKDF (reference sequence). Filled out from reference TRBV15 and TRBJ1-5, the complete variable domain reads DAMVIQNPRYQVTQFGKPVTLSCSQTLNHNVMYWYQQKSSQAPKLLFHYYDKDFNNEADTPDNFQSRRPNTSFCFLDIRSPGLGDTAMYLCATSESEWLTQHFGDGTRLSIL.

The chain has TRBV7-8 and TRBJ2-5, with TRBD2 identical over 8 bases. Germline V CDR1 and CDR2: SGHVS, FQNEAQ. Unmatched junction bases numbered 12, after V lost 1 base and J lost 5 bases. The CDR3 extends over 17 amino acids. The CDR3 sequence is CASSLEWRGASRETQYF. The CDR3 DNA reads as TGTGCCAGCAGCTTAGAATGGCGGGGGGCTTCAAGGGAGACCCAGTACTTC.

The chain recombines TRBV6-5 with TRBJ2-1; 13 bases align to TRBD2. Losses at the gene ends were 0 bases for V and 7 bases for J; bases not matched to a gene: 12. This CDR3 has 19 amino acids. The germline CDR1 and CDR2 sequences are MNHEY and SVGAGI. In DNA, the CDR3 is TGTGCCAGCAGTTACTCGGTCGGGACTAGCGGGGTGGAGAGGAATGAGCAGTTCTTC. This gives the protein CASSYSVGTSGVERNEQFF.

There are a few counts of this clonotype. This chain uses TRBV27 with TRBJ1-2; TRBD1 matches at 11 bases. With V trimmed by 4 bases and J by 8 bases, 9 bases remained unmatched. CDR3 length equals 15 residues. Per germline, CDR1 MNHEY and CDR2 SMNVEV (reference sequence). CDR3 in DNA: TGTGCCAGCAGTTCCTTCGGGACAGGGGGTCGGGGCTACACCTTC. It specifies CASSSFGTGGRGYTF.